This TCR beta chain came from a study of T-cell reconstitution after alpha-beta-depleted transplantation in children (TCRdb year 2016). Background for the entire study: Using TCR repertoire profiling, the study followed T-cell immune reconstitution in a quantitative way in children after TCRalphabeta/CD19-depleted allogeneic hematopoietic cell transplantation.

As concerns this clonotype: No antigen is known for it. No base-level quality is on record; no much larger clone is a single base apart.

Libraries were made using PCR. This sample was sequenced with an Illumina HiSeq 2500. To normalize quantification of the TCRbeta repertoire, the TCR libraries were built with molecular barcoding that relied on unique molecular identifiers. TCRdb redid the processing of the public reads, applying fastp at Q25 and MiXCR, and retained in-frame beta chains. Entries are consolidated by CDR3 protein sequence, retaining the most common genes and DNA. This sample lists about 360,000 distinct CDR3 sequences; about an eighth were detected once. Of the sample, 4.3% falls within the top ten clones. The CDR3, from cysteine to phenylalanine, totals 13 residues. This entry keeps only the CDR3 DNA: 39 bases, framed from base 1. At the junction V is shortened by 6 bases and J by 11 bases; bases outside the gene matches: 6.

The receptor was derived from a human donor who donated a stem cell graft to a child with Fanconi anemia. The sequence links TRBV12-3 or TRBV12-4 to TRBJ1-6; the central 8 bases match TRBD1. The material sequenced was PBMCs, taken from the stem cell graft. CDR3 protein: CASSGQGGTPLHF. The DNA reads TGTGCCAGCAGCGGACAGGGTGGGACACCCCTCCACTTT.